The 32 T cell receptor beta chains presented below share a single source sample, sequenced in a study of blood T cell repertoires in COVID-19. Assay used: immunoSEQ multiplex PCR; TCRdb lists only in-frame clones, some missing. In the table there are roughly 73,000 clones, 70% to 90% of which are singletons. Sequencing input: peripheral blood. Receptor source: a man in his sixties or seventies with active or convalescent COVID-19.

The table lists this clone with a few counts. The chain has TRBV30 and TRBJ1-2; no reliable D call. Deletions cut 2 bases from V and 3 bases from J, with 13 bases between. The V gene's germline CDR1 is GTSNPN and CDR2 SVGIG (reference sequence). The CDR3 loop spans 14 amino acids. The CDR3 sequence is CAWSLERVYYGYTF. CDR3 coding DNA: TGTGCCTGGAGTCTCGAGAGGGTGTACTATGGCTACACCTTC.

This chain joins TRBV5-4 and TRBJ2-5, with 7 bases aligning to TRBD2. The V segment lost 4 bases and the J segment 3 bases; nucleotides outside the gene matches: 18. This CDR3 has 18 amino acids. Germline CDR1 SGHNT, CDR2 YYREEE (reference sequence). The CDR3 DNA follows: TGTGCCAGCAGCCCCGGTAGCGGGTGGAAGGGGTCGAAAGAGACCCAGTACTTC. Its protein is CASSPGSGWKGSKETQYF.

The J gene is TRBJ2-5, the V gene TRBV5-1; tentatively, D is TRBD1 (6 bases). The CDR3 loop spans 14 amino acids. CDR1 and CDR2 from the germline V gene are SGHRS and YFSETQ. Trimming took off 7 bases at V and 3 bases at J, with 16 bases between the two ends. The CDR3 sequence: CASGTTGLEETQYF. The CDR3 DNA sequence: TGCGCCAGCGGTACTACAGGGTTAGAAGAGACCCAGTACTTC.

The CDR3 sequence is CASSLVVSTNEKLFF. Here the CDR3 DNA reads TGTGCCAGCAGCTTAGTCGTCTCAACTAATGAAAAACTGTTTTTT. The chain couples TRBV7-8 to TRBJ1-4; D ambiguous. This CDR3 has 15 residues. Germline V gene lookup returns CDR1 SGHVS and CDR2 FQNEAQ. V lost 1 base and J lost 0, with 6 bases in between.

The chain employs TRBV5-1 and TRBJ1-3, with 8 bases that match TRBD1. CDR3 length: 16 amino acids. CDR1 is SGHRS, CDR2 YFSETQ, per germline. V dropped 3 bases and J dropped 3; count of bases not matched to a gene: 8. CDR3 DNA sequence: TGCGCCAGCAGCTACGGGGGGACAGGATTTGGAAACACCATATATTTT. Translating gives CASSYGGTGFGNTIYF.

V gene TRBV5-1 combines with J gene TRBJ2-5; 8 bases agree with TRBD2. CDR1 is SGHRS, CDR2 YFSETQ, per germline. The CDR3 contains 17 residues. V lost 0 bases, J lost 2 bases, and 9 bases stayed unmatched. The CDR3 bases are TGCGCCAGCAGCTTGGAAGGGCCAGCGGGAGTTCAAGAGACCCAGTACTTC. Translating gives CASSLEGPAGVQETQYF.

The chain is built from TRBV6-5 and TRBJ2-2, with TRBD2 identical over 9 bases. Losses at the gene ends were 4 bases for V and 4 bases for J; bases not matched to a gene: 7. This CDR3 has 16 residues. Looked up from germline, CDR1 is MNHEY and CDR2 is SVGAGI. The CDR3 sequence: CASSLRAGGPTGELFF. As DNA, the CDR3 is TGTGCCAGCAGTTTGAGAGCGGGGGGTCCCACCGGGGAGCTGTTTTTT.

The chain uses TRBV3-1 (or the pseudogene TRBV3-2) and TRBJ2-7; 12 bases match TRBD2. Germline CDR1 and CDR2: LGHDT and YNNKEL (reference sequence). Trimming took 0 bases from V and 6 from J; bases not matched to a gene: 9. The CDR3 is made up of 17 amino acids. CDR3 bases: TGTGCCAGCAGCCAAGACCTGTCTTCTAGCGGGGGGGGCGAGCAGTACTTC. It yields the protein CASSQDLSSSGGGEQYF.

The chain combines TRBV27 with TRBJ2-7, with 14 nucleotides matching TRBD2. Germline loops: CDR1 MNHEY, CDR2 SMNVEV (reference sequence). This CDR3 is 17 amino acids long. The junction had 9 bases not matched to a gene; V was cut back by 6 bases and J by 2 bases. The CDR3 sequence is CASSPRGTSGRTYEQYF. CDR3 nucleotide sequence: TGTGCCAGCAGCCCGAGAGGGACTAGCGGGAGAACCTACGAGCAGTACTTC.

This rearrangement joins TRBV29-1 to TRBJ2-3; 7 nucleotides line up with TRBD1. Looked up from germline, CDR1 is SQVTM and CDR2 is ANQGSEA. Trimming removed 8 bases from V and 4 bases from J; junction bases left unmatched: 12. The CDR3 has 14 residues. CDR3 region: CSSRGQGWADTQYF. The CDR3 DNA sequence: TGCAGCTCGAGGGGGCAGGGTTGGGCAGATACGCAGTATTTT.

CDR3 sequence (DNA): TGTGCCAGCAGCCCAGTGAATACGGGGGGCTACACCTTC. Translated: CASSPVNTGGYTF. The chain has TRBV14 and TRBJ1-2; D unclear. Germline lookup yields CDR1 SGHDN and CDR2 FVKESK. V shed 4 bases and J shed 8 bases, with 14 bases lying between them. The CDR3 spans 13 residues.

The chain combines TRBV14 with TRBJ2-1; 7 bases map to TRBD1. The CDR3 has 16 residues. V shed 0 bases and J 5 bases; nucleotides not matched to a gene: 7. Germline V gene data show CDR1 as SGHDN and CDR2 as FVKESK. Here the CDR3 DNA reads TGTGCCAGCAGCCAAGAGAGGGGGCTAGTCCACAATGAGCAGTTCTTC. Protein sequence: CASSQERGLVHNEQFF.

The CDR3 sequence is CASSEDTGINQPQHF. As DNA, the CDR3 is TGTGCCAGCAGTGAAGACACAGGGATCAATCAGCCCCAGCATTTT. The chain couples TRBV2 to TRBJ1-5; a weak D match, TRBD1 (6 bases). The V gene lost 1 base and the J gene lost 3 bases, with 10 bases spanning the gap. CDR1 and CDR2 from the germline V gene are SNHLY and FYNNEI. The CDR3 extends over 15 amino acids.

The chain combines TRBV18 with TRBJ2-1, with a tentative D call TRBD2 (5 bases). V was pared by 1 base and J by 7 bases, with 8 bases between. There are 13 residues in the CDR3. Germline V gives CDR1 KGHSH, CDR2 LQKENI. CDR3: CASSPLLVNEQFF. CDR3 DNA: TGTGCCAGCTCACCACTACTAGTGAATGAGCAGTTCTTC. Looking up the rest from reference TRBV18 and TRBJ2-1 gives the full variable domain: NAGVMQNPRHLVRRRGQEARLRCSPMKGHSHVYWYRQLPEEGLKFMVYLQKENIIDESGMPKERFSAEFPKEGPSILRIQQVVRGDSAAYFCASSPLLVNEQFFGPGTRLTVL.

The rearrangement uses TRBV29-1 and TRBJ1-1, with D perhaps TRBD1 (6 bases). Trimming took off 8 bases at V and 6 bases at J, with 13 bases between the two ends. Germline V lookup: CDR1 SQVTM, CDR2 ANQGSEA. This CDR3 contains 11 residues. The DNA for the CDR3 is TGCAGCTTCTGCAGGGGCGCTGAAGCTTTCTTT. Its translation is CSFCRGAEAFF.

The chain links TRBV5-1 to TRBJ2-1; D is perhaps TRBD1 (5 bases). Germline assignment: CDR1 SGHRS and CDR2 YFSETQ. Deletions cut 4 bases from V and 0 bases from J, with 14 bases between. The CDR3 extends over 16 amino acids. This CDR3 is CASSLDRQSSYNEQFF. CDR3 coding DNA: TGCGCCAGCAGCCTCGACCGACAGAGCTCCTACAATGAGCAGTTCTTC.

The rearrangement links TRBV11-3 to TRBJ2-5, with D maybe TRBD1 (6 bases). CDR1 and CDR2 from the germline V gene are SGHNT and YENEEA. This CDR3 has 15 amino acids. V lost 1 base to trimming and J lost 2 bases, with 11 bases between them. The CDR3 loop reads CASSLGGQQQETQYF. Here the CDR3 DNA reads TGTGCCAGCAGCTTAGGAGGACAGCAACAAGAGACCCAGTACTTC.

The chain uses TRBV11-1 and TRBJ1-1; TRBD1 agrees at 10 bases. V lost 5 bases and J lost 4; bases outside the gene matches: 7. The CDR3 runs 15 residues. Germline V gene sequence: CDR1 SGHAT, CDR2 FQDESV (reference sequence). The CDR3: CASSPGTGATTEAFF. The CDR3 bases are TGTGCCAGCAGCCCAGGGACAGGGGCGACCACTGAAGCTTTCTTT.

This chain links TRBV5-1 with TRBJ1-2; D is unclear. The germline gives CDR1 SGHRS, CDR2 YFSETQ. The CDR3 extends over 14 amino acids. The V end lost 0 bases, the J end lost 7 bases, and 13 bases lay between the germline ends. CDR3 DNA sequence: TGCGCCAGCAGCTTGGATGGTGTTTACGGTGGCTACACCTTC. Translation: CASSLDGVYGGYTF.

The chain recombines TRBV7-9 with TRBJ2-1; 9 bases align to TRBD2. J lost 2 bases, V lost 6 bases, and 11 bases had no gene match. This CDR3 contains 17 residues. In germline, CDR1 is SEHNR, CDR2 FQNEAQ (reference sequence). This CDR3 is CASSSSGASSTYNEQFF. CDR3 DNA sequence: TGTGCCAGCAGTTCTAGCGGGGCTTCTAGCACCTACAATGAGCAGTTCTTC.

The chain carries TRBV2 and TRBJ1-1; tentative D call: TRBD1 (6 bases). The germline V gene encodes CDR1 SNHLY and CDR2 FYNNEI. There are 15 residues in the CDR3. V was trimmed by 0 bases and J by 1 base, leaving 9 bases between them. DNA for the CDR3: TGTGCCAGCAGTGAAGCAACAGGGACGAACACTGAAGCTTTCTTT. It specifies CASSEATGTNTEAFF.

The chain joins TRBV4-1 to TRBJ1-2, with D maybe TRBD1 (6 bases). Trimming stripped 0 bases from V and 3 bases from J, with 14 bases between. Germline loops: CDR1 MGHRA, CDR2 YSYEKL. The CDR3 loop spans 16 amino acids. Written as DNA, the CDR3 is TGCGCCAGCAGCCAAGATACCAACAGGGTGGACTATGGCTACACCTTC. Protein sequence: CASSQDTNRVDYGYTF.

The chain is built from TRBV5-5 and TRBJ2-3; TRBD2 matches at 8 bases. Germline CDR1 reads SGHKS; CDR2 reads YYEKEE (reference sequence). The trim removed 6 bases at V and 7 bases at J, leaving 16 bases unmatched. This CDR3 spans 16 amino acids. The CDR3 DNA follows: TGTGCCAGCACCCAGACCTGGGGGGCGGGGGGATATACGCAGTATTTT. Amino acids: CASTQTWGAGGYTQYF.

The V call is TRBV28, the J call TRBJ2-2, with 15 bases lining up with TRBD2. The CDR3 extends over 17 amino acids. V shed 5 bases, J shed 5 bases, and the junction held 6 bases outside the gene matches. The germline V gene encodes CDR1 MDHEN and CDR2 SYDVKM. CDR3 protein: CASSTRTSGGATGELFF. CDR3 DNA sequence: TGTGCCAGCAGTACTCGGACTAGCGGGGGGGCAACCGGGGAGCTGTTTTTT.

The chain has TRBV19 and TRBJ1-4; D unclear. CDR3 size: 15 residues. V gave up 5 bases and J gave up 1 base, with 11 bases separating them. CDR1 LNHDA and CDR2 SQIVND come from the germline V gene (reference sequence). The CDR3 DNA reads TGTGCCAGTAGTTGGTCGAGTAGAACTAATGAAAAACTGTTTTTT. Protein: CASSWSSRTNEKLFF.

J is TRBJ1-2 and V is TRBV5-5; possible D gene TRBD1, 5 bases. The germline V gene has CDR1 SGHKS and CDR2 YYEKEE (reference sequence). The length of the CDR3 is 13 residues. The ends were cut back, 5 bases at V and 5 bases at J, with 13 bases in the middle. As DNA, the CDR3 is TGTGCCAGCAGACGACCGGGGACTTATGGCTACACCTTC. Translating it yields CASRRPGTYGYTF.

The chain links TRBV3-1 (or the pseudogene TRBV3-2) to TRBJ2-1; TRBD2 might be the D (6 bases). The CDR3 is made up of 13 amino acids. Per the germline V gene, CDR1 is LGHDT and CDR2 is YNNKEL (reference sequence). V lost 2 bases and J lost 15, with 17 bases in between. CDR3 DNA: TGTGCCAGCAGCCAACTATCCTGGGGGGACTGGTTCTTC. Translated: CASSQLSWGDWFF.

This chain joins TRBV28 and TRBJ1-2; D remains ambiguous. The V end was cut by 3 bases, the J end by 1 base, with 3 bases between. The germline V gene has CDR1 MDHEN and CDR2 SYDVKM. CDR3 size: 12 residues. The CDR3 coding sequence is TGTGCCAGCAGTTTCGTTAACTATGGCTACACCTTC. Its protein is CASSFVNYGYTF.

The count of this clone is one. This rearrangement joins TRBV30 to TRBJ1-1, with D uncertain. The CDR3 spans 13 residues. Trimming pared 1 base from V and 1 base from J, leaving 7 bases between. Per the germline V gene, CDR1 is GTSNPN and CDR2 is SVGIG (reference sequence). The CDR3 DNA is TGTGCCTGGAGTGCCACAAGGAACACTGAAGCTTTCTTT. This sequence encodes CAWSATRNTEAFF.

The rearrangement joins TRBV19 to TRBJ2-2; TRBD2 aligns across 9 bases. This CDR3 is 15 amino acids long. Looked up from germline, CDR1 is LNHDA and CDR2 is SQIVND (reference sequence). J lost 6 bases, V lost 3 bases, and 5 bases had no gene match. The CDR3 nucleotides are TGTGCCAGTAGTATCCAGGCGGGAGGGCCCGGGGAGCTGTTTTTT. This sequence encodes CASSIQAGGPGELFF.

This clone was detected a few times. The V and J genes are TRBV24-1 and TRBJ1-5; tentative D call: TRBD1 (5 bases). Trimming stripped 0 bases from V and 1 base from J, with 9 bases between. The CDR3 consists of 16 residues. In germline, CDR1 is KGHDR, CDR2 SFDVKD. The CDR3 nucleotides are TGTGCCACCAGTGATTTGCGAAGGGGCAGCAATCAGCCCCAGCATTTT. Translation gives CATSDLRRGSNQPQHF.

The rearrangement uses TRBV30 and TRBJ1-3; D is possibly TRBD1 (5 bases). CDR3 length equals 15 residues. V was trimmed by 3 bases and J by 7 bases, leaving 19 bases between them. The V gene's germline CDR1 is GTSNPN and CDR2 SVGIG (reference sequence). CDR3 residues: CAWRPAGVLTNTIYF. CDR3 nucleotides: TGTGCCTGGAGGCCGGCGGGGGTCCTGACGAACACCATATATTTT.